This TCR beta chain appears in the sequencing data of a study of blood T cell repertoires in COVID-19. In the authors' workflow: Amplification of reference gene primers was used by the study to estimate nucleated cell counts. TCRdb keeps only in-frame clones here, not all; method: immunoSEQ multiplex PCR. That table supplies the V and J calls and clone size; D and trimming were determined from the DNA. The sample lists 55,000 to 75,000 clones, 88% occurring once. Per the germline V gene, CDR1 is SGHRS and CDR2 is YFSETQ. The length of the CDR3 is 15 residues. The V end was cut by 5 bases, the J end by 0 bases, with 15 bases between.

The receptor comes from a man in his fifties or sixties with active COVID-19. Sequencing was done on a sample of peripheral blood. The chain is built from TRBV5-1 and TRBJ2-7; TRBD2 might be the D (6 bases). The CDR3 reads CASRESGPRSYEQYF. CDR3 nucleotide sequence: TGCGCCAGCAGAGAGAGCGGGCCCCGCTCCTACGAGCAGTACTTC.